What follows is one T cell receptor beta chain and its context. Antigen unknown. Other DNA sequences in the sample encode the same CDR3. The sample comes from a study of shared clonotypes between healthy human individuals. Study background: CD4 naive cells filled three plates per donor, CD4 memory three, CD8 naive two and CD8 memory one. Study-wide results and limits: When naive CD4 clonotypes were compared across a few donors, roughly 4.9% were shared.

The CDR3 covers 14 residues. Looked up from germline, CDR1 is SQVTM and CDR2 is ANQGSEA. Trimming stripped 3 bases from V and 2 bases from J, with 11 bases between. The healthy adult donors were HIV-negative and reported no recent acute infections or vaccinations. Negatively enriched CD4+ T cells were divided by CD45RA into naive and memory. Profiled with immunoSEQ multiplex PCR; TCRdb holds only in-frame clones, not every one. The data hold approximately 2.3 million clones, with 80% to 95% observed a single time. The specimen was naive CD4+ T cells from PBMCs. Specified subset: CD45RA+ positively selected. This clonotype was obtained from a man between 18 and 35 years old in good health. Some clones in this sample may be carry-over from other donors' samples. The chain is built from TRBV29-1 and TRBJ1-3; D is uncertain. Here the CDR3 DNA reads TGCAGCGTTGAGGGGAGAGCTGCTGGAAACACCATATATTTT. Amino acids: CSVEGRAAGNTIYF. Complete variable domain (other parts from reference TRBV29-1 and TRBJ1-3): SAVISQKPSRDICQRGTSLTIQCQVDSQVTMMFWYRQQPGQSLTLIATANQGSEATYESGFVIDKFPISRPNLTFSTLTVSNMSPEDSSIYLCSVEGRAAGNTIYFGEGSWLTVV.